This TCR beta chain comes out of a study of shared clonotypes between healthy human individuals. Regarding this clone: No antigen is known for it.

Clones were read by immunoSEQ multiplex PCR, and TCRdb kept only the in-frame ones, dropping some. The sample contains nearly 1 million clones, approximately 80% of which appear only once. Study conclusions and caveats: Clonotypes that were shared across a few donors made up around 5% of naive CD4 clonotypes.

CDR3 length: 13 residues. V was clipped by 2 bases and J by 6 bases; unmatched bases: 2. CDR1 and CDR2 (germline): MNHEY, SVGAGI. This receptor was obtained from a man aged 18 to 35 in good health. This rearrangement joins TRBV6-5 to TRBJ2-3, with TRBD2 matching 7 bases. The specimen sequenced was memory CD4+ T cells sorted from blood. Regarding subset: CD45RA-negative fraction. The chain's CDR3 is CASSYRTRDTQYF. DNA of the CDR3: TGTGCCAGCAGTTACCGGACTAGGGATACGCAGTATTTT.